Listed below are T cell receptor beta chains from one sample, sequenced in a study of blood T cell repertoires in COVID-19. Measured with immunoSEQ multiplex PCR; TCRdb has only the in-frame clones, and not every one. The data show roughly 150,000 clones, about four fifths seen once. Sequencing used PBMCs or T cells enriched from blood (not recorded which). The receptors were gathered from a woman aged 60 to 75 who had recovered from COVID-19. CDR3s include the opening cysteine and the closing phenylalanine or tryptophan. D genes are given only for firm matches.

>TRBD1|TRBV5-1|TRBJ2-3|13
CASDPGQGDTQYF
>TRBD2|TRBV10-1|TRBJ2-1|16
CASSPGRGGSYNEQFF
>NA|TRBV4-1|TRBJ1-4|16
CASSQGAQAPNEKLFF
>NA|TRBV11-2|TRBJ2-5|15
CASSLAQGTRETQYF
>TRBD1|TRBV5-1|TRBJ1-6|17
CAGGRGRDLTYNSPLHF
>TRBD1|TRBV19|TRBJ1-4|15
CASSLRQGTNEKLFF
>NA|TRBV5-1|TRBJ2-7|14
CASSPGGTTYEQYF
>NA|TRBV14|TRBJ1-1|15
CASSQGPPGLSEAFF
>TRBD2|TRBV5-1|TRBJ2-1|15
CASSLELAGGDEQFF
>NA|TRBV6-5|TRBJ1-1|14
CASRFGTRGAEAFF
>NA|TRBV21-1|TRBJ1-2|11
CASRQGRGYTF
>NA|TRBV19|TRBJ1-1|15
CASSINGGMNTEAFF
>TRBD2|TRBV6-2/TRBV6-3|TRBJ2-2|18
CASSYERLAGGNTGELFF
>NA|TRBV29-1|TRBJ1-2|16
CSVHTADNSLNYGYTF
>TRBD1|TRBV5-6|TRBJ2-1|14
CASRRTGLHNEQFF
>TRBD1|TRBV9|TRBJ1-6|15
CASSVAGQGNSPLHF
>NA|TRBV18|TRBJ1-1|15
CASSPGFPENTEAFF
>NA|TRBV7-8|TRBJ1-2|14
CASSLLAGAYGYTF
>TRBD2|TRBV9|TRBJ2-5|17
CASSPRQTSGGAETQYF
>TRBD2|TRBV28|TRBJ2-7|16
CASSLLGTSGGYEQYF
>NA|TRBV10-3|TRBJ1-5|17
CAISESIGPGRDQPQHF
>TRBD1|TRBV6-6|TRBJ1-1|15
CASSYVTGGRSEAFF
>NA|TRBV6-5|TRBJ1-2|14
CASRGRFNDYGYTF
>TRBD1|TRBV2|TRBJ1-2|12
CASSATGDGYTF
>TRBD2|TRBV29-1|TRBJ2-5|13
CSARMGGFETQYF
>TRBD1|TRBV3-1/TRBV3-2|TRBJ2-1|14
CASSRDRVNNEQFF
>NA|TRBV19|TRBJ1-5|13
CASSNTGNQPQHF
>NA|TRBV9|TRBJ2-6|15
CASTLRGSGANVLTF
>TRBD1|TRBV4-1|TRBJ1-2|16
CASSQGRGSSNYGYTF
>TRBD2|TRBV5-1|TRBJ2-5|15
CASSLSGGPQETQYF
>NA|TRBV24-1|TRBJ1-6|13
CATGGGQNSPLHF
>TRBD2|TRBV5-1|TRBJ2-7|19
CASSAPMALAGRYNTEQYF
>NA|TRBV6-4|TRBJ1-1|16
CASSDEGGTPSLEAFF
>NA|TRBV24-1|TRBJ2-2|16
CATSDFEQGNTGELFF
>NA|TRBV6-1|TRBJ2-7|17
CASSEGRVQGISYEQYF
>TRBD1|TRBV5-1|TRBJ2-1|16
CASSSDGTGVYNEQFF
>TRBD1|TRBV7-8|TRBJ2-7|15
CASSWADRGLYEQYF
>TRBD1|TRBV19|TRBJ2-3|15
CASSGQGGPTDTQYF
>NA|TRBV27|TRBJ1-5|17
CASSTRTNVYSNQPQHF
>NA|TRBV6-5|TRBJ1-4|15
CARPLPEGYNEKLFF
>TRBD1|TRBV5-6|TRBJ2-5|15
CASSVGTGGGKTQYF
>NA|TRBV19|TRBJ1-6|14
CASRHMTGESPLHF
>NA|TRBV12-5|TRBJ2-7|14
CASGLSQGFHEQYF
>TRBD1|TRBV10-3|TRBJ1-6|15
CAINSGQGALSPLHF
>NA|TRBV18|TRBJ1-6|14
CASSPYYINSPLHF
>NA|TRBV6-5|TRBJ1-1|16
CASSYSSGQMNTEAFF
>NA|TRBV11-2|TRBJ1-1|15
CASSLDKRGNTEAFF
>TRBD1|TRBV19|TRBJ2-7|16
CASTPTGGLSSYEQYF
>TRBD2|TRBV5-6|TRBJ2-3|16
CASRTASGGNTDTQYF
>TRBD1|TRBV5-6|TRBJ1-2|14
CASSVGDSSYGYTF
>NA|TRBV25-1|TRBJ1-1|16
CASSVRQALGTTEAFF
>TRBD2|TRBV5-1|TRBJ2-7|14
CASSLAGGIYEQYF
>NA|TRBV19|TRBJ1-1|11
CAIGHSREVFF
>TRBD1|TRBV4-2|TRBJ1-1|16
CASSQALGQLNTEAFF
>NA|TRBV19|TRBJ1-5|15
CASSTSWAAGQPQHF
>NA|TRBV27|TRBJ1-2|14
CASRPHQGIYGYTF
>TRBD1|TRBV30|TRBJ2-7|12
CACSTGDYEQYF
>NA|TRBV20-1|TRBJ2-7|13
CSASRDPAYEQYF
>NA|TRBV7-9|TRBJ2-7|12
CASAPRTYEQYF
>NA|TRBV6-1|TRBJ1-2|14
CASSERGTIDGYTF